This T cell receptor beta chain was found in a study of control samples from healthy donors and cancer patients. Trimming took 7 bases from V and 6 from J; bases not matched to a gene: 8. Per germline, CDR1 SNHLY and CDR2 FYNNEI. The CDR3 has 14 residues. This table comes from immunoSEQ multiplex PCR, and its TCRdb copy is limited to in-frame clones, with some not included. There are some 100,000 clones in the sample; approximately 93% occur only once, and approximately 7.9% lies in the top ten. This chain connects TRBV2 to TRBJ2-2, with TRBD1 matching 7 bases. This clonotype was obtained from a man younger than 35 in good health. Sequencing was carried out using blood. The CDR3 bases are TGTGCCAGCAACAATATACAGGGGTCCGGGGAGCTGTTTTTT. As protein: CASNNIQGSGELFF. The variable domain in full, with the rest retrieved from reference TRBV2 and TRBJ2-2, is EPEVTQTPSHQVTQMGQEVILRCVPISNHLYFYWYRQILGQKVEFLVSFYNNEISEKSEIFDDQFSVERPDGSNFTLKIRSTKLEDSAMYFCASNNIQGSGELFFGEGSRLTVL.